The source of this TCR beta chain is a study of cytomegalovirus exposure and HLA in healthy donors. Germline V gives CDR1 MGHRA, CDR2 YSYEKL. The CDR3 spans 15 residues. The ends were cut back, 2 bases at V and 3 bases at J, with 8 bases in the middle. This clone was counted once. Assay: immunoSEQ multiplex PCR; the TCRdb copy retains only in-frame clones and omits some. The data contain about 220,000 clones, just over 90% of them singletons. The origin of this receptor is a woman younger than 30 in good health and CMV-seronegative. Sequenced: PBMCs. The gene calls are TRBV4-1 and TRBJ2-6, with D possibly being TRBD2 (5 bases). CDR3 nucleotide sequence: TGCGCCAGCAGCCAAATACGGGATGGGGCCAACGTCCTGACTTTC. Its translation is CASSQIRDGANVLTF.